This TCR beta chain emerged from a study of blood T cell repertoires in COVID-19 (dated by TCRdb to the early 2020s). Regarding the research as a whole: Samples covering the acute and convalescent phases of COVID-19 were provided by collaborators in the United States, Italy and Spain. The material from the prospective study consisted of cDNA or gDNA derived from T cells, B-cell-depleted T cells, or PBMCs. Subjects who had been exposed to COVID-19, were actively infected with it, or had recovered from it provided the deeply sampled blood TCRbeta repertoires that made up the dataset. The repertoires were released in a freely available public database intended as a resource for research on the immune response to SARS-CoV-2. The samples were drawn from the first 160 participants of the ongoing ImmuneRACE study and from 950 to 1,500 subjects provided by 6 global collaborators. The sample metadata nearly always contained a de-identified subject ID, COVID-19 status, age in years and sex. Where HLA class I and class II types were available, the types were taken from metadata supplied by the sample provider, not from assay-based typing. The full study reports these points: The quantity of clinical and demographic metadata differed by source and by participant and was supplied without curation.

From the germline V gene, CDR1 is MNHEY and CDR2 is SVGEGT. Trimmed from V: 0 bases; trimmed from J: 5 bases; junction bases lacking a gene match: 5. Inclusive of the bounding cysteine and phenylalanine, the CDR3 is 15 residues long. Here the CDR3 DNA is all that survives: 45 bases in frame from base 1. The collaborating institutions used their own protocols to collect whole blood in K2EDTA tubes. For TCRbeta analysis, collaborators shipped samples in one of three forms: frozen whole blood, isolated PBMCs, or DNA extracted from either of those sample types. This clone showed up just once. It lacks a known antigen. No base quality information exists; no much larger clone differs at one position. The immunoSEQ Assay, a bias-controlled multiplex PCR, was used to amplify TCRbeta CDR3 regions from genomic DNA. The paper's data handling went like this. The number of nucleated cells in each sample was estimated from the amplification of reference gene primers within the assay. To quantify the absolute abundance of each unique TCRbeta CDR3 rearrangement, sequence reads were collapsed and filtered. For each sample, productive Simpson clonality was calculated as the square root of Simpson's diversity index over productive rearrangements. Here the immuneACCESS table is served through TCRdb, limited to in-frame sequences with V and J called. Missing clones are a known gap in these copies; in checked studies unresolved V genes cover under half, and the rest lacks a known reason. The V and J calls and clone size are taken from that table; D and trimming were inferred from the DNA. The table for this sample lists roughly 280,000 clones; around 90% of them were counted only once. The ten largest clones capture around 2% of the sample.

The receptor was derived from a man aged 45 to 65 with acute or convalescent COVID-19. The specimen was peripheral blood. The receptor chain draws on TRBV6-2 or TRBV6-3 and TRBJ2-3, and 7 bases in between align with TRBD2. The nucleotide sequence reads as follows: TGTGCCAGCAGTTACTCGTGGCTAGCGGAAGATACGCAGTATTTT. This is translated as CASSYSWLAEDTQYF.